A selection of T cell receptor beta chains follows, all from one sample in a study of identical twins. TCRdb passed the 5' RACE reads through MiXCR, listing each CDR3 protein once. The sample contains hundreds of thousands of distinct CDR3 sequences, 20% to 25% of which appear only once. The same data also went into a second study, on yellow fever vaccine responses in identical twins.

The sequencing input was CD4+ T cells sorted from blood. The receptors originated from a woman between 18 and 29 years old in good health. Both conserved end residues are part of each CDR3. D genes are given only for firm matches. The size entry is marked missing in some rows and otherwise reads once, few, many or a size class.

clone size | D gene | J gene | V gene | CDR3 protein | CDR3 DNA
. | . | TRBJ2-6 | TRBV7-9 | CASSSPLSGANVLTF | TGTGCCAGCAGCTCCCCCCTTTCTGGGGCCAACGTCCTGACTTTC
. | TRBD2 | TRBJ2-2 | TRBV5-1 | CASSFRTSGGTGELFF | TGCGCCAGCAGCTTCCGGACTAGCGGGGGAACCGGGGAGCTGTTTTTT
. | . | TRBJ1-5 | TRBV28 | CASSSVIEGGNQPQHF | TGTGCCAGCAGTTCAGTCATAGAGGGAGGGAATCAGCCCCAGCATTTT
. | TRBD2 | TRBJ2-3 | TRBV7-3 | CASSTTTSGTTDTQYF | TGTGCCAGCAGCACCACAACTAGCGGGACCACAGATACGCAGTATTTT
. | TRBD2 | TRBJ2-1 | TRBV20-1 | CSARAIGIAGINEQFF | TGCAGTGCTAGAGCGATAGGAATAGCGGGTATCAATGAGCAGTTCTTC
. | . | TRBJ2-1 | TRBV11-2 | CASSLDRTNNEQFF | TGTGCCAGCAGCTTAGATCGTACTAACAATGAGCAGTTCTTC
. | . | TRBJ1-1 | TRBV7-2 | CASSRPAEAFF | TGTGCCAGCAGCCGCCCAGCTGAAGCTTTCTTT
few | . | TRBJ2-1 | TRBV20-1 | CSASSDEQFF | TGCAGTGCTTCCTCGGATGAGCAGTTCTTC
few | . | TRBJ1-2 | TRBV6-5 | CASSYAGSGGNGYTF | TGTGCCAGCAGTTACGCAGGGTCGGGTGGGAATGGCTACACCTTC
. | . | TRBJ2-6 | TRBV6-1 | CASSLGGTSGANVLTF | TGTGCCAGCAGCCTAGGCGGGACCTCTGGGGCCAACGTCCTGACTTTC
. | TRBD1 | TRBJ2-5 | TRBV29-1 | CSAEPGTGVQETQNF | TGCAGCGCTGAACCCGGGACAGGGGTCCAAGAGACCCAGAACTTC
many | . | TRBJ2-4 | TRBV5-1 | CASSLDKNIQYF | TGCGCCAGCAGCTTGGACAAAAACATTCAGTACTTC
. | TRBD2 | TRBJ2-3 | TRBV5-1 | CASSLGSGRKTDTQYF | TGCGCCAGCAGCTTGGGAAGCGGGAGGAAGACAGATACGCAGTATTTT
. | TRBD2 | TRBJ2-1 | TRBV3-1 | CASSQVLAGGSNEQFF | TGTGCCAGCAGCCAAGTACTAGCGGGAGGGAGCAATGAGCAGTTCTTC
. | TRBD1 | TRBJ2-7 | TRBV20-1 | CSARGQGAYEQYF | TGCAGTGCTAGGGGACAGGGTGCTTACGAGCAGTACTTC
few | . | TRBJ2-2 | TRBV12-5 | CASGLVQGAGELFF | TGTGCTAGTGGTTTGGTACAAGGGGCCGGGGAGCTGTTTTTT
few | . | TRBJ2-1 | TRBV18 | CASPPGFGGNYNEQFF | TGTGCCAGCCCACCCGGTTTTGGCGGGAATTACAATGAGCAGTTCTTC
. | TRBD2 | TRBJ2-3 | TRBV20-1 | CSAGSGSGTDTQYF | TGCAGTGCTGGTAGCGGGAGCGGCACAGATACGCAGTATTTT
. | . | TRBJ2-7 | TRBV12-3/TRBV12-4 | CASSFALGLNTPYEQYF | TGTGCCAGCAGTTTTGCCCTAGGACTGAACACCCCCTACGAGCAGTACTTC
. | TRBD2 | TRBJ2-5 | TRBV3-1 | CASSQDVRTSGVETQYF | TGTGCCAGCAGCCAAGATGTTAGGACTAGCGGGGTTGAGACCCAGTACTTC
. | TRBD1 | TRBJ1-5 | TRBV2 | CASSDGTVNQPQHF | TGTGCCAGCAGTGACGGGACAGTCAATCAGCCCCAGCATTTT
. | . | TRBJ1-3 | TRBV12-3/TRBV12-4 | CASSFGEGAGNTIYF | TGTGCCAGCAGTTTTGGGGAAGGGGCTGGAAACACCATATATTTT
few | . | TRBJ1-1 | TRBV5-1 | CASSFVVGGGLDTEAFF | TGCGCCAGCAGCTTTGTCGTTGGTGGGGGCTTGGACACTGAAGCTTTCTTT
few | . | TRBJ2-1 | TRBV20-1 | CSASITGRQFF | TGCAGTGCTAGTATAACAGGGAGGCAGTTCTTC
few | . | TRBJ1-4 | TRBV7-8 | CASSPGWDTELFF | TGTGCCAGCAGCCCCGGCTGGGATACCGAACTGTTTTTT
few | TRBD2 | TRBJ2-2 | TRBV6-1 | CASRPESSGSTGELFF | TGTGCCAGCAGACCCGAATCTAGCGGGAGTACCGGGGAGCTGTTTTTT
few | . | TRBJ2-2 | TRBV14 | CASSQDASVHTGELFF | TGTGCCAGCAGCCAAGATGCTAGCGTGCACACCGGGGAGCTGTTTTTT
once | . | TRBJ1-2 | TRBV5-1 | CASSFWGSGNYGYTF | TGCGCCAGCAGCTTTTGGGGTTCGGGTAACTATGGCTACACCTTC
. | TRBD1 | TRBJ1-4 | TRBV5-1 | CATSGQGATNEKLFF | TGCGCCACCTCGGGACAGGGCGCAACTAATGAAAAACTGTTTTTT
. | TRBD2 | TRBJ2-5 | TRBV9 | CASSVAGGARETQYF | TGTGCCAGCAGCGTAGCCGGGGGGGCCAGGGAGACCCAGTACTTC
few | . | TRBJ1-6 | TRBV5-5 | CASSSADRDSPLHF | TGTGCCAGCAGCTCCGCGGACCGAGATTCACCCCTCCACTTT
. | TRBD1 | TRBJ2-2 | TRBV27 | CASSTGGNTGELFF | TGTGCCAGCAGTACAGGGGGGAACACCGGGGAGCTGTTTTTT
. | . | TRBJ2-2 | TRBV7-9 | CASSPTLREELFF | TGTGCCAGCAGCCCAACTTTGCGGGAAGAGCTGTTTTTT
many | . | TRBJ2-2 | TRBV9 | CASSVVDSTGELFF | TGTGCCAGCAGCGTAGTCGACAGTACCGGGGAGCTGTTTTTT
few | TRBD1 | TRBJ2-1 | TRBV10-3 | CAISDTGGTYNEQFF | TGTGCCATCAGTGATACAGGGGGGACCTACAATGAGCAGTTCTTC
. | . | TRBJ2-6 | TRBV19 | CASSIAQYSGANVLTF | TGTGCCAGTAGTATAGCCCAGTACTCTGGGGCCAACGTCCTGACTTTC
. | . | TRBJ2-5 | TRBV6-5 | CASSYSAAAPETQYF | TGTGCCAGCAGTTACTCGGCGGCGGCGCCAGAGACCCAGTACTTC
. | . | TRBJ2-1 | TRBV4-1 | CASSQEGWVDEQFF | TGCGCCAGCAGCCAAGAAGGATGGGTCGATGAGCAGTTCTTC
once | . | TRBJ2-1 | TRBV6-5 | CASSYSSGPPRKQFF | TGTGCCAGCAGTTACTCAAGCGGGCCTCCTCGAAAGCAGTTCTTC
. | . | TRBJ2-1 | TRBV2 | CASSKSLAFDEQFF | TGTGCCAGCAGTAAGTCCCTAGCGTTCGATGAGCAGTTCTTC
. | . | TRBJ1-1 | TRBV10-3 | CAIRKTATNTEAFF | TGTGCCATCAGGAAGACAGCTACGAACACTGAAGCTTTCTTT
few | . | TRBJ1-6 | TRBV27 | CASSPRPGGDSPLHF | TGTGCCAGCAGTCCTCGGCCCGGCGGGGATTCACCCCTCCACTTT
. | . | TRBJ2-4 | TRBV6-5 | CASSYSNGNRGIQYF | TGTGCCAGCAGTTACTCGAACGGGAATCGGGGCATTCAGTACTTC
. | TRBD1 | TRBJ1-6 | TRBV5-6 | CASSPRGLWDNSPLHF | TGTGCCAGCAGCCCCAGGGGGCTCTGGGATAATTCACCCCTCCACTTT
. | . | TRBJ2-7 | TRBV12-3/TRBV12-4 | CASSTRPGGPGYEQYF | TGTGCCAGCAGTACCAGACCTGGCGGGCCCGGGTACGAGCAGTACTTC
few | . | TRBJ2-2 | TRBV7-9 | CASSPGTSGTGELFF | TGTGCCAGCTCTCCAGGGACAAGTGGGACCGGGGAGCTGTTTTTT
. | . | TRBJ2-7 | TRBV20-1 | CSAKTGTYEQYF | TGCAGTGCTAAGACAGGAACCTACGAGCAGTACTTC
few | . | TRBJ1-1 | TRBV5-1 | CASSTEQNTEAFF | TGCGCCAGCAGCACCGAACAGAACACTGAAGCTTTCTTT
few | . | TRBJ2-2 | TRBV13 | CASSLVRGSDTGELFF | TGTGCCAGCAGCTTAGTGCGGGGTAGCGACACCGGGGAGCTGTTTTTT
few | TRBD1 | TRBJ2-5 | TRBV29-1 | CSVEARQGQETQYF | TGCAGCGTTGAAGCCCGACAGGGCCAAGAGACCCAGTACTTC
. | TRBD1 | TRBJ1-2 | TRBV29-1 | CSVGARTGIYGYTF | TGCAGCGTTGGGGCGAGGACAGGGATCTATGGCTACACCTTC
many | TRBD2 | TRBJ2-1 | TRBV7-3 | CASSLSGRAYNEQFF | TGTGCCAGCAGCTTAAGCGGGAGGGCCTACAATGAGCAGTTCTTC
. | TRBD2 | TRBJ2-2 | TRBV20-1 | CSARDPTSGGLNTGELFF | TGCAGTGCTAGAGATCCTACTAGCGGGGGGTTGAACACCGGGGAGCTGTTTTTT
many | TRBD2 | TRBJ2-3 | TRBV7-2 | CASSSGLAGVTDTQYF | TGTGCCAGCAGCTCTGGACTAGCGGGGGTCACAGATACGCAGTATTTT
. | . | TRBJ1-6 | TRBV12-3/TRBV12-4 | CASTEVWGSGSPLHF | TGTGCCAGCACGGAGGTTTGGGGTTCGGGTTCACCCCTCCACTTT
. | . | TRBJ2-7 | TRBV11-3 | CASSPGGGPYEQYF | TGTGCCAGCAGCCCAGGAGGGGGGCCCTACGAGCAGTACTTC
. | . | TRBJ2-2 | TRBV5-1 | CASSTGTSTGELFF | TGCGCCAGCTCTACAGGGACCAGCACCGGGGAGCTGTTTTTT
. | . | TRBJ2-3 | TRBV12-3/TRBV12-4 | CASSSNLPGVGGRTDTQYF | TGTGCCAGCAGTTCGAACCTCCCCGGGGTGGGCGGGCGCACAGATACGCAGTATTTT
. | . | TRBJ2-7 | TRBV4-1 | CASSQGGQGLYEQYF | TGCGCCAGCAGTCAAGGCGGGCAGGGTCTCTACGAGCAGTACTTC